Listed here are 25 T cell receptor beta chains from one sample, sequenced in a study of blood T cell repertoires in COVID-19. The repertoire was sequenced with immunoSEQ multiplex PCR; TCRdb's copy has only in-frame clones and lacks some. The data hold about 110,000 clones, with around 76% observed a single time. Sequenced material: peripheral blood. The receptors come from an elderly woman with acute or convalescent COVID-19.

The rearrangement links TRBV4-3 to TRBJ2-2; D may be TRBD2 (6 bases). The CDR3 is made up of 15 amino acids. Trimming shortened V by 1 base and J by 4 bases, and 10 bases separated the two germline ends. Germline V gives CDR1 LGHNA, CDR2 YSLEER. The DNA for the CDR3 is TGCGCCAGCAGCCAAGGATTGGGACTCACCGGGGAGCTGTTTTTT. Translated, it gives CASSQGLGLTGELFF.

This chain connects TRBV18 to TRBJ2-1, with 7 bases aligning to TRBD1. The CDR3 length is 13 residues. With 2 bases clipped from V and 7 bases from J, the junction kept 2 bases outside the gene matches. Germline values: CDR1 KGHSH, CDR2 LQKENI. The CDR3 loop is CASSPGTANEQFF. DNA of the CDR3: TGTGCCAGCTCACCAGGGACAGCTAATGAGCAGTTCTTC.

The rearrangement links TRBV9 to TRBJ1-1, with unresolved D. Trimming removed 0 bases from V and 5 bases from J, with 8 bases in between. Germline V CDR1 and CDR2: SGDLS, YYNGEE. CDR3 length: 13 amino acids. CDR3 in amino acids: CASSVGGETEAFF. Written as DNA, the CDR3 is TGTGCCAGCAGCGTAGGTGGGGAGACTGAAGCTTTCTTT.

The J gene is TRBJ2-5, the V gene TRBV30; 7 bases are a match to TRBD1. CDR3 length equals 13 residues. Germline V gene lookup returns CDR1 GTSNPN and CDR2 SVGIG (reference sequence). The junction had 8 bases not matched to a gene; V was cut back by 5 bases and J by 5 bases. CDR3 sequence: CAWDSGTVETQYF. The CDR3 DNA reads TGTGCCTGGGACTCCGGGACAGTCGAGACCCAGTACTTC.

This clone was observed once. For the CDR3, the DNA is TGTGCCAGCAGTCTGACAGGGGGCAGTTATGAGCAGTTCTTC. Translated, it gives CASSLTGGSYEQFF. This rearrangement joins TRBV28 to TRBJ2-1, with 10 positions matching TRBD1. Germline V lookup: CDR1 MDHEN, CDR2 SYDVKM. V trimming: 5 bases; J trimming: 8 bases; junction bases outside the gene matches: 6. The CDR3 covers 14 residues.

CDR3 loop: CASSPPGLAVTGELFF. The DNA for the CDR3 is TGTGCCAGCTCACCACCGGGACTAGCGGTGACCGGGGAGCTGTTTTTT. The chain has TRBV18 and TRBJ2-2, with 11 bases fitting TRBD2. Germline values: CDR1 KGHSH, CDR2 LQKENI. Unmatched junction bases numbered 2, after V lost 0 bases and J lost 5 bases. This CDR3 has 16 residues.

This chain links TRBV16 with TRBJ1-1; D possibly corresponds to TRBD1 (5 bases). This CDR3 comprises 13 residues. V was clipped by 4 bases and J by 1 base, with 7 bases between them. Looked up from germline, CDR1 is KGHSY and CDR2 is FQNENV. The CDR3 nucleotides are TGTGCCAGCAGCCTTACAGGGAACACTGAAGCTTTCTTT. It specifies CASSLTGNTEAFF.

This sequence joins TRBV16 and TRBJ1-3, with a weak D call TRBD1 (5 bases). CDR3 length: 13 amino acids. Germline CDR1 reads KGHSY; CDR2 reads FQNENV. The V end was cut by 3 bases, the J end by 6 bases, with 9 bases between. CDR3 sequence reads: CASSQGPLNTIYF. The CDR3, as DNA: TGTGCCAGCAGCCAGGGGCCGCTAAACACCATATATTTT. Based on the CDR3 plus reference TRBV16 and TRBJ1-3, the full variable domain is GEEVAQTPKHLVRGEGQKAKLYCAPIKGHSYVFWYQQVLKNEFKFLISFQNENVFDETGMPKERFSAKCLPNSPCSLEIQATKLEDSAVYFCASSQGPLNTIYFGEGSWLTVV.

This chain joins TRBV28 and TRBJ1-6; TRBD1 agrees at 7 bases. V shed 6 bases, J shed 0 bases, and the junction held 5 bases outside the gene matches. The CDR3 length is 16 residues. CDR1 is MDHEN, CDR2 SYDVKM, per germline. The CDR3 coding sequence is TGTGCCAGCAGGAGACAGGGAAGCTCCTATAATTCACCCCTCCACTTT. This sequence encodes CASRRQGSSYNSPLHF.

The V gene is TRBV4-2, the J gene TRBJ2-3; possibly TRBD2 for D (5 bases). The CDR3 length is 18 residues. Trimming took off 0 bases at V and 4 bases at J, with 20 bases between the two ends. Germline CDR1 reads LGHNA; CDR2 reads YNFKEQ. In nucleotides, the CDR3 is TGTGCCAGCAGCCAAGATCAATTAATTGGTTCGAGGGCAGATACGCAGTATTTT. Translation: CASSQDQLIGSRADTQYF.

The chain is built from TRBV14 and TRBJ2-5, with 7 bases aligning to TRBD2. CDR3 length equals 16 residues. CDR1 and CDR2 from the germline V gene are SGHDN and FVKESK. J lost 1 base, V lost 5 bases, and 10 bases had no gene match. The CDR3 DNA reads TGTGCCAGCAGCTCCCGGCGGGAGCCAGTCCAAGAGACCCAGTACTTC. Encoded protein: CASSSRREPVQETQYF.

J is TRBJ2-1 and V is TRBV10-3, with 7 bases fitting TRBD1. The V segment lost 6 bases and the J segment 8 bases; nucleotides outside the gene matches: 4. The CDR3 consists of 12 residues. CDR1 and CDR2 from the germline V gene are ENHRY and SYGVKD. CDR3 loop: CAIRTGFDEQFF. The CDR3 bases are TGTGCCATCAGGACAGGGTTCGATGAGCAGTTCTTC.

DNA for the CDR3: TGTGCCAGCAGTGAAGAAGGGGGCCACTATCAGCCCCAGCATTTT. Translated: CASSEEGGHYQPQHF. The chain joins TRBV2 to TRBJ1-5, with 7 bases identical to TRBD1. V was clipped by 1 base and J by 5 bases; unmatched bases: 5. This CDR3 region has 15 residues. Germline CDR1 SNHLY, CDR2 FYNNEI.

V and J are TRBV7-8 and TRBJ2-3; 8 nucleotides line up with TRBD1. Germline trimming cut 2 bases from V and 0 bases from J; bases unmatched to any gene: 13. The CDR3 spans 19 residues. Germline assignment: CDR1 SGHVS and CDR2 FQNEAQ. In DNA, the CDR3 is TGTGCCAGCAGCTTACTGACAAGACAGGGGAACCCTAGCACAGATACGCAGTATTTT. Its protein product is CASSLLTRQGNPSTDTQYF.

This clone is a singleton in its sample. This sequence joins TRBV5-4 and TRBJ2-3, with 13 positions matching TRBD2. The J segment lost 4 bases and the V segment lost 2 bases, leaving 7 bases of the junction unmatched. This CDR3 spans 17 amino acids. In germline, CDR1 is SGHNT, CDR2 YYREEE (reference sequence). As DNA, the CDR3 is TGTGCCAGCAGCTTAGGTACTAGCGGGGGGGCCGCAGATACGCAGTATTTT. Amino acids: CASSLGTSGGAADTQYF.

V usage is TRBV12-5 and J usage is TRBJ1-2; TRBD1 is a possible D gene (5 bases). The CDR3 is 15 residues long. CDR1 and CDR2 (germline): LGHNT, FRNRAP. Deletions cut 5 bases from V and 4 bases from J, with 17 bases between. The CDR3 here is CASGPPWGESYGYTF. DNA of the CDR3: TGTGCTAGTGGTCCACCGTGGGGGGAGAGCTATGGCTACACCTTC.

The rearrangement joins TRBV28 to TRBJ1-2; TRBD1 matches 8 bases. CDR3 size: 14 residues. V shed 8 bases, J shed 0 bases, and the junction held 5 bases outside the gene matches. Germline CDR1 reads MDHEN; CDR2 reads SYDVKM. This CDR3 is CASDRDRTNYGYTF. The CDR3 region has the DNA TGTGCCAGCGACCGGGACAGGACTAACTATGGCTACACCTTC.

The chain joins TRBV4-2 to TRBJ2-1; 12 nucleotides match TRBD2. V lost 4 bases and J lost 9; bases outside the gene matches: 10. Germline CDR1 LGHNA, CDR2 YNFKEQ. The CDR3 is 16 residues long. The CDR3: CASSPQTSGSRSEQFF. Here the CDR3 DNA reads TGTGCCAGCAGCCCCCAGACTAGCGGGAGTCGTAGTGAGCAGTTCTTC.

This chain links TRBV27 with TRBJ2-1; D not resolved. V was pared by 3 bases and J by 7 bases, with 7 bases between. This CDR3 is built from 12 residues. Germline lookup yields CDR1 MNHEY and CDR2 SMNVEV (reference sequence). CDR3 residues: CASSFGRNEQFF. CDR3 DNA sequence: TGTGCCAGCAGTTTCGGCAGGAATGAGCAGTTCTTC.

The J gene is TRBJ2-2, the V gene TRBV4-2, with D perhaps TRBD1 (6 bases). Per the germline V gene, CDR1 is LGHNA and CDR2 is YNFKEQ. The CDR3 runs to 15 residues. Trimming removed 1 base at V and 6 bases at J, with 12 bases between. The CDR3 here is CASSQVSQGAGELFF. DNA for the CDR3: TGTGCCAGCAGCCAAGTATCACAGGGCGCCGGGGAGCTGTTTTTT.

V usage is TRBV5-1 and J usage is TRBJ2-7, with D perhaps TRBD2 (6 bases). The V and J ends lost 2 bases and 1 base respectively, with 10 bases between them. The CDR3 is 14 amino acids. CDR1 SGHRS and CDR2 YFSETQ come from the germline V gene. This chain's CDR3 is CASSFGGISYEQYF. The DNA for the CDR3 is TGCGCCAGCAGCTTTGGCGGGATATCCTACGAGCAGTACTTC. Together with reference TRBV5-1 and TRBJ2-7, the CDR3 gives the full variable domain: KAGVTQTPRYLIKTRGQQVTLSCSPISGHRSVSWYQQTPGQGLQFLFEYFSETQRNKGNFPGRFSGRQFSNSRSEMNVSTLELGDSALYLCASSFGGISYEQYFGPGTRLTVT.

The rearrangement uses TRBV10-3 and TRBJ2-1; 11 positions match TRBD2. J was trimmed by 4 bases and V by 10 bases; bases with no gene match: 9. Germline V gene data show CDR1 as ENHRY and CDR2 as SYGVKD. The length of the CDR3 is 15 residues. For the CDR3, the DNA is TGTGCCAGTTACCCCGGGACTAGCGGATACAATGAGCAGTTCTTC. Translation gives CASYPGTSGYNEQFF.

The DNA for the CDR3 is TGTGCCTGGAGGCCCAACCAGTTCCAGGGGAACACTGAAGCTTTCTTT. Amino acids: CAWRPNQFQGNTEAFF. The chain couples TRBV30 to TRBJ1-1, with a possible D match to TRBD1 (5 bases). CDR1 and CDR2 (germline): GTSNPN, SVGIG (reference sequence). V lost 3 bases to trimming and J lost 1 base, with 18 bases between them. This CDR3 has 16 residues.

The chain joins TRBV6-5 to TRBJ1-1; the D is unclear. Trimming pared 6 bases from V and 0 bases from J, leaving 5 bases between. CDR3 size: 12 residues. The germline V gene has CDR1 MNHEY and CDR2 SVGAGI. The CDR3 region has the DNA TGTGCCAGCAGAGACATGAACACTGAAGCTTTCTTT. This codes for CASRDMNTEAFF.

The chain combines TRBV10-1 with TRBJ2-3; 7 nucleotides align to TRBD1. With V trimmed by 5 bases and J by 4 bases, 3 bases remained unmatched. Per the germline V gene, CDR1 is WNHNN and CDR2 is SYGVQD (reference sequence). CDR3 length: 13 residues. CDR3 in amino acids: CASSSQGADTQYF. Written as DNA, the CDR3 is TGCGCCAGCAGTAGTCAGGGGGCAGATACGCAGTATTTT.